This T cell receptor (beta chain) was profiled in a study of glioma-infiltrating T cells after dendritic cell vaccination. The table lists this clone with a few counts. Time point here: after dendritic cell vaccination, including at tumor progression/relapse. The CDR3 length is 13 residues. The germline gives CDR1 MRHNA, CDR2 SNTAGT. Trimming removed 4 bases at V and 5 bases at J, with 10 bases between. Assay: immunoSEQ multiplex PCR; the TCRdb copy retains only in-frame clones and omits some. The sample has around 60,000 clones, roughly nine tenths seen once. This specimen consisted of blood, obtained after dendritic cell vaccination. The chain links TRBV6-4 to TRBJ2-3; D possibly corresponds to TRBD2 (5 bases). The TCR sequence derives from a human donor with glioblastoma. The CDR3 spells CASSVRAEDTQYF. Written as DNA, the CDR3 is TGTGCCAGCAGTGTACGAGCGGAAGATACGCAGTATTTT.